This TCR beta chain was recorded in a study of tumor and adjacent non-tumor tissue in lung cancer. Findings and caveats of the study: Tumor TCR diversity, when higher, was linked to shorter survival.

The CDR3 length is 18 residues. Germline-derived CDR1 and CDR2 are SEHNR and FQNEAQ (reference sequence). The template was RNA from unsorted bulk tissue. As concerns this clonotype: What it recognizes is unknown. An end of the junction does not agree with germline; a read error may underlie this.

Three rounds of nested PCR, following a modified ARM-PCR protocol, produced the TCRbeta library. TCRdb reanalysed the multiplex PCR reads using MiXCR and keeps one entry per CDR3 protein. The sample carries over 110,000 distinct CDR3 sequences, around 67% recorded once. The TCR comes from a man between 60 and 70 years old with small cell lung cancer. The chain couples TRBV7-9 to TRBJ2-6, with D possibly being TRBD1 (5 bases). The sequencing sample was made of lung tumor tissue. This CDR3 reads CASSLTCSFSSGANVLTF. DNA for the CDR3: TGTGCCAGCAGCTTAACGTGCAGTTTTTCCTCTGGGGCTAACGTCCTGACTTTC.